Below, 6 T cell receptor beta chains from the same sample are listed, as sequenced in a study of CD8+ T cells in alopecia areata. Following RNA extraction, reverse transcription yielded cDNA that acted as the sequencing template. Generated by immunoSEQ multiplex PCR, the TCRdb table keeps only in-frame clones and is missing some. The data contain about 210,000 clones, under 75% of them seen just once; the ten biggest clones take up 1.6%. Documented treatment: oral pan-JAK inhibitor, 5-10 mg twice daily. The sequenced sample was CD4+ T cells sorted from blood, obtained at week 4, from a patient treated with tofacitinib. The origin of the receptors is a human donor with alopecia areata.

This clone was seen a single time. This sequence joins TRBV5-1 and TRBJ1-2, with D perhaps matching TRBD1 (6 bases). V dropped 4 bases and J dropped 4 bases, with 17 bases sitting between them. This CDR3 has 15 residues. Germline CDR1 is SGHRS and CDR2 is YFSETQ. The CDR3 region has the DNA TGCGCCAGCAGCCCCATTCAACAGGGAATCTATGGCTACACCTTC. As protein: CASSPIQQGIYGYTF.

The gene calls are TRBV4-1 and TRBJ1-2, with D hard to call. Deletions cut 0 bases from V and 7 bases from J, with 6 bases between. The CDR3 has 12 residues. Germline V lookup: CDR1 MGHRA, CDR2 YSYEKL. Here the CDR3 reads CASSQDRAGYTF. CDR3 nucleotides: TGCGCCAGCAGCCAAGACAGAGCTGGCTACACCTTC.

This clone has only one observation. The rearrangement uses TRBV9 and TRBJ2-1; D is possibly TRBD2 (5 bases). Trimming left V 1 base short and J 1 base short, with 12 bases between. The V gene's germline CDR1 is SGDLS and CDR2 YYNGEE. The CDR3 loop spans 16 amino acids. The CDR3 region is CASSVIHGNSYNEQFF. In DNA, the CDR3 is TGTGCCAGCAGCGTAATACACGGGAATTCCTACAATGAGCAGTTCTTC.

This clone was counted at least ten times. Different DNA sequences within this sample yield the same CDR3. J is TRBJ2-3 and V is TRBV29-1; D perhaps matches TRBD1 (6 bases). From germline, CDR1 is SQVTM and CDR2 ANQGSEA. The CDR3 loop spans 12 amino acids. V gave up 6 bases and J gave up 6 bases, with 13 bases separating them. The CDR3 protein is CSVRGGGDTQYF. CDR3 DNA: TGCAGCGTCCGAGGGGGTGGTGATACGCAGTATTTT.

The CDR3 DNA follows: TGTGCCAGCAGTTTAGGGACCGAGGAGGGCTACACCTTC. Amino acids: CASSLGTEEGYTF. The chain joins TRBV6-5 to TRBJ1-2; TRBD1 is a possible D gene (5 bases). The CDR3 contains 13 residues. V was clipped by 4 bases and J by 8 bases, with 14 bases between them. Germline V CDR1 and CDR2: MNHEY, SVGAGI.

The chain is built from TRBV29-1 and TRBJ1-1; the match to TRBD1 covers 7 bases. The ends lost 4 bases at V and 5 bases at J; junction bases unmatched: 7. CDR1 and CDR2 (germline): SQVTM, ANQGSEA. The CDR3 loop spans 13 amino acids. The CDR3 is CSVGTGLRTEAFF. The CDR3 nucleotides read TGCAGCGTTGGGACAGGCTTGAGGACTGAAGCTTTCTTT. The whole variable domain, remainder taken from reference TRBV29-1 and TRBJ1-1, is SAVISQKPSRDICQRGTSLTIQCQVDSQVTMMFWYRQQPGQSLTLIATANQGSEATYESGFVIDKFPISRPNLTFSTLTVSNMSPEDSSIYLCSVGTGLRTEAFFGQGTRLTVV.